Given below is one TCR beta chain in context. It lacks a known antigen. The data belong to a study of monozygotic twins with inflammatory bowel disease (dated by TCRdb to between 2019 and 2020). For the wider study: In total, roughly 30 monozygotic twin pairs made up the full study: 19 Danish pairs, all IBD-discordant, plus nine German pairs, of which four were IBD-concordant and five were IBD-discordant. Disease-associated traits were sought mainly through comparisons between IBD patients and their genetically identical healthy co-twins within discordant pairs. Each individual had, on average, about 151 000 unique TCRalpha sequences and 181 000 unique TCRbeta sequences available for analysis. Study-wide findings and limitations: A decrease in TCRbeta repertoire diversity, as measured by inverse Simpson index, was observed in IBD patients compared with their healthy co-twins. The analysis was unable to tell different T cell subtypes apart. Repertoire similarity did not differ between concordant and discordant twins, which could be due to limited statistical power. Because patients were on differing immunosuppressive treatments, the repertoires may have picked up extra background noise and inter-individual variability. No single strong signal or clonotype linked to IBD turned up in the results, so the idea that one exists was not supported. Compared with healthy twins, IBD patients had fewer clonotypes in common with other individuals, a difference most pronounced in patients showing signs of disease activity.

Preparation of the library involved 5' RACE. The input for every TCR library was roughly 4,000 ng of total RNA. For each sample, cDNA was synthesized in eight separate reactions using SMARTScribe reverse transcriptase. Unique molecular identifiers containing a 6-nucleotide sample barcode were introduced through template switching during cDNA synthesis. Amplification of TCRalpha and TCRbeta cDNA involved two nested PCRs of 16 and 9 cycles, and each PCR was followed by bead purification. Before amplification, the cDNA was both treated with uracil DNA-glycosylase and purified with the QIAquick PCR purification kit. The second PCR added Illumina TruSeq-compatible adapters along with sample-specific barcodes. Library quality and concentration were checked on TapeStation and Qubit, and libraries were pooled at 4.5 to 5.5 ng each. Sequencing of the pooled libraries was done on an Illumina HiSeq2500 single-index Rapid Run using custom sequencing primers and 2 x 100 bp reads. Concerning the study's data processing: PCR and sequencing errors were corrected by UMI-based consensus assembly using MiGEC version 1.2.6. V(D)J alignment, clonotype assembly and CDR3 extraction were performed with MiXCR version 2.1.1. Gene usage, clonotype sharing and MAIT/NKT TCR abundance were normalised by analysing the top 1000, 10 000 and 20 000 clonotypes per sample. Diversity was computed as the inverse Simpson index with the vegan R package after downsampling to 27 000 UMIs. Paired Mann-Whitney U tests were applied to discordant twin pairs, and Benjamini-Hochberg correction was used for multiple testing. TCRdb reprocessed the reads, so every CDR3 protein sequence counts as one entry and DNA is not shown. Here the V and J calls rest on TCRdb's processing, not on the authors' analysis. The sample's records list over 120,000 distinct CDR3 sequences. Around 1.2% of the sample lies in the top ten.

From each donor, a roughly 2.5 ml peripheral blood sample was drawn into PAXgene tubes and stored at -80 degrees C. Total RNA was isolated from whole blood with the PAXgene blood miRNA kit on an automated QIAcube, without T cell sorting. Peripheral blood from monozygotic twin pairs, either concordant or discordant for inflammatory bowel disease, underwent deep TCRalpha and TCRbeta repertoire profiling that used unique molecular barcoding. Smoking habits were recorded for all twin pairs, and each individual was classified as a current, former or never smoker. CDR1 is given as DFQATT and CDR2 as SNEGSKA, both from the germline V gene (reference sequence). The CDR3, cysteine through phenylalanine, is 14 amino acids long. Only the protein is on record.

The chain uses TRBV20-1 and TRBJ2-5; TCRdb's D call, TRBD2, is unchecked because there is no DNA. This clonotype was obtained from a human donor with ulcerative colitis or Crohn's disease, or a healthy co-twin of an affected twin (not recorded which). Sequencing used blood. The CDR3 reads CSPNRLAMEETQYF.